This record covers a single T cell receptor (beta chain). This record belongs to a study of PD-L1 blockade in urothelial cancer. Study at large: Males with bladder-origin urothelial cancer constituted about nine tenths of the roughly 30 patients. Researchers looked at the blood 3 weeks (second dose) and 6 weeks after treatment began.

This CDR3 comprises 15 residues. Germline V gene lookup returns CDR1 LNHDA and CDR2 SQIVND (reference sequence). Trimming pared 5 bases from V and 7 bases from J, leaving 18 bases between. Synthetically made TCR analog templates were put into each PCR as spikes. The repertoire was sequenced with immunoSEQ multiplex PCR; TCRdb's copy has only in-frame clones and lacks some. Here the sample spans tens of thousands of clones, about four fifths being singletons. Each patient gave between 1 and 8 samples, pretreatment and on-treatment. The rearrangement joins TRBV19 to TRBJ1-5, with D possibly TRBD1 on 6 matching bases. This sequence originates from an older man with urothelial cancer. Sample: PBMCs, taken around atezolizumab (anti-PD-L1) treatment. The CDR3 reads CASSLIQGIGQPQHF. CDR3 nucleotide sequence: TGTGCCAGTAGTTTGATACAGGGAATTGGACAGCCCCAGCATTTT.